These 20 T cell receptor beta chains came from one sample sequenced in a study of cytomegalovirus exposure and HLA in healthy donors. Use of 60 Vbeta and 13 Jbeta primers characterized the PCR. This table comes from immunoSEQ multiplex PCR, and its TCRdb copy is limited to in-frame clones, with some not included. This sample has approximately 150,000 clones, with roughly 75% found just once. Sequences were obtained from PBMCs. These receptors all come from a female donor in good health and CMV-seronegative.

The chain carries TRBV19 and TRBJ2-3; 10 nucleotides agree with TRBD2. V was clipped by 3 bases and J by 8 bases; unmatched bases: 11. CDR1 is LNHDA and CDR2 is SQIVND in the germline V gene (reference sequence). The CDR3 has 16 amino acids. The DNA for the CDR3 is TGTGCCAGTAGTATCCCAGCGGGAGGGAGCGTGGTTACGCAGTATTTT. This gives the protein CASSIPAGGSVVTQYF.

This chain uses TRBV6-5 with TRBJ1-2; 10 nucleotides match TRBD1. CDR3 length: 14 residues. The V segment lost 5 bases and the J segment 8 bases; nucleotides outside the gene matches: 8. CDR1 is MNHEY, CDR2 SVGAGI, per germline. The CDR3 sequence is CASSSRDRGGGYTF. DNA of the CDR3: TGTGCCAGCAGTAGCCGGGACAGGGGAGGGGGCTACACCTTC.

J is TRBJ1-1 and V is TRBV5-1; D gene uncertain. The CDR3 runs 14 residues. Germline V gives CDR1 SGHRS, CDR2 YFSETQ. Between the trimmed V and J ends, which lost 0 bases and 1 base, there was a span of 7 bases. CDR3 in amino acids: CASSLDAGNTEAFF. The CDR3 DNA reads TGCGCCAGCAGCTTGGACGCGGGGAACACTGAAGCTTTCTTT. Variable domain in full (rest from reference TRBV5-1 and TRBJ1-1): KAGVTQTPRYLIKTRGQQVTLSCSPISGHRSVSWYQQTPGQGLQFLFEYFSETQRNKGNFPGRFSGRQFSNSRSEMNVSTLELGDSALYLCASSLDAGNTEAFFGQGTRLTVV.

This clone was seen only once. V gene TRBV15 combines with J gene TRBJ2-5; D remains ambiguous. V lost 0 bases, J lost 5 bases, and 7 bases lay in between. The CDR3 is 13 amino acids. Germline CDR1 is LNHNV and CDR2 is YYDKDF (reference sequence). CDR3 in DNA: TGTGCCACCAGCAGAGACCACTGGGAGACCCAGTACTTC. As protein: CATSRDHWETQYF.

The CDR3 loop is CASSPSGDFTGELFF. The CDR3 nucleotides are TGTGCCAGCAGCCCTTCAGGGGATTTTACCGGGGAGCTGTTTTTT. The rearrangement uses TRBV11-2 and TRBJ2-2; D may be TRBD1 (6 bases). The germline CDR1 and CDR2 sequences are SGHAT and FQNNGV. The CDR3 spans 15 residues. Trimming removed 5 bases at V and 5 bases at J, with 15 bases between. Based on the CDR3 plus reference TRBV11-2 and TRBJ2-2, the full variable domain is EAGVAQSPRYKIIEKRQSVAFWCNPISGHATLYWYQQILGQGPKLLIQFQNNGVVDDSQLPKDRFSAERLKGVDSTLKIQPAKLEDSAVYLCASSPSGDFTGELFFGEGSRLTVL.

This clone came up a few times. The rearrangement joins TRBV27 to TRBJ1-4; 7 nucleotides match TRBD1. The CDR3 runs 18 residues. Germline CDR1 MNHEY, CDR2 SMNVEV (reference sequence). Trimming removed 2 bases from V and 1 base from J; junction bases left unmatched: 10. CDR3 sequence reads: CASSLKGQPLGTNEKLFF. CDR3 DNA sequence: TGTGCCAGCAGTTTAAAGGGACAGCCTTTGGGAACTAATGAAAAACTGTTTTTT.

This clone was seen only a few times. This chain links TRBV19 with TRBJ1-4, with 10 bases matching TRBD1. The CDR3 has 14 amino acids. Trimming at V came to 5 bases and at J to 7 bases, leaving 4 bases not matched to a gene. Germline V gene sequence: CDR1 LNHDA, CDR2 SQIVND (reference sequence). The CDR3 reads CASSPWTGGEKLFF. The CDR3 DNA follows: TGTGCCAGTAGTCCATGGACAGGGGGTGAAAAACTGTTTTTT.

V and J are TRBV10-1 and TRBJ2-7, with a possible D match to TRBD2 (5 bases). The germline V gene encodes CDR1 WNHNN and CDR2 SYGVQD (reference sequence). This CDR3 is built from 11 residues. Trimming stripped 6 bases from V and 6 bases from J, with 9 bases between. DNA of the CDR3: TGCGCCAGCAGCCGGGGAGTCGAGCAGTACTTC. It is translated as CASSRGVEQYF.

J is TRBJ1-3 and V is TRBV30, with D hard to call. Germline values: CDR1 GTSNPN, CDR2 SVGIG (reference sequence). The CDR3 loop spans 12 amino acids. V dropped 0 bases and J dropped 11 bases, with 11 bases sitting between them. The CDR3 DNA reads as TGTGCCTGGAGTGTCCGGGAAATAGCCATATATTTT. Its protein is CAWSVREIAIYF.

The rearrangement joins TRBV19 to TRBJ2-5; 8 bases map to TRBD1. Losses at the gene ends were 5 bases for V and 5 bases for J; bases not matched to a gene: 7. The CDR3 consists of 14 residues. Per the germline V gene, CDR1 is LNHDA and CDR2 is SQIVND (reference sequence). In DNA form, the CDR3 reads TGTGCCAGTAGTCTGACAGGGGCTTGGGAGACCCAGTACTTC. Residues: CASSLTGAWETQYF.

CDR3 in DNA: TGCGCCAGCAGATCGGGACAGCATAATTCACCCCTCCACTTT. Its translation: CASRSGQHNSPLHF. This chain connects TRBV10-2 to TRBJ1-6; 7 bases are a match to TRBD1. The CDR3 runs to 14 residues. The germline V gene encodes CDR1 WSHSY and CDR2 SAAADI. Germline trimming cut 6 bases from V and 5 bases from J; bases unmatched to any gene: 4.

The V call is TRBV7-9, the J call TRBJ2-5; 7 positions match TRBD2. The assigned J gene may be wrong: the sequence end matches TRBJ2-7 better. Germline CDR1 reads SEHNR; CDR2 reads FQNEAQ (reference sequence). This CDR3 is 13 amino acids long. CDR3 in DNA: TGTGCCAGCAGCTGGGAGGGAGGGTACGAGCAGTACTTC. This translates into CASSWEGGYEQYF.

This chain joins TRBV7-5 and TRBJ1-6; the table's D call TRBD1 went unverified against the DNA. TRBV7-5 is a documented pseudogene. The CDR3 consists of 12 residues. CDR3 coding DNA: TGTGCCAGAAGCCGCGGACAGGCACCCCTCCACTTT. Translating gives CARSRGQAPLHF.

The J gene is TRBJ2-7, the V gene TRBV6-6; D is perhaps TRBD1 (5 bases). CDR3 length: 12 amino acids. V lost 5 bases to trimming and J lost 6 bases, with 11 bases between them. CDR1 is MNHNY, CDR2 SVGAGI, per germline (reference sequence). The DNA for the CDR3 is TGTGCCAGCAGTCAGGGAACCTTCGAGCAGTACTTC. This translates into CASSQGTFEQYF.

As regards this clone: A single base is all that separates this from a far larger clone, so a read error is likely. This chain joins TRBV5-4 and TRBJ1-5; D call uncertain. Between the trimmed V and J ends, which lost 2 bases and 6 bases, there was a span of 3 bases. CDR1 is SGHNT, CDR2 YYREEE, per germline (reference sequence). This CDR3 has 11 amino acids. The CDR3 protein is CASSFGQPQHF. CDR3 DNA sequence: TGTGCCAGCAGCTTCGGTCAGCCCCAGCATTTT.

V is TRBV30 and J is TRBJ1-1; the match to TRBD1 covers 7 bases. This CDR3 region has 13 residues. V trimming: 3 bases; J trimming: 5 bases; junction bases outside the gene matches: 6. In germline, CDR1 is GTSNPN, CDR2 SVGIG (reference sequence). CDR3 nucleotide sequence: TGTGCCTGGAGGGCGACAGGGCTGACTGAAGCTTTCTTT. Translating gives CAWRATGLTEAFF. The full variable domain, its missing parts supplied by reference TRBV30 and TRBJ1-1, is SQTIHQWPATLVQPVGSPLSLECTVEGTSNPNLYWYRQAAGRGLQLLFYSVGIGQISSEVPQNLSASRPQDRQFILSSKKLLLSDSGFYLCAWRATGLTEAFFGQGTRLTVV.

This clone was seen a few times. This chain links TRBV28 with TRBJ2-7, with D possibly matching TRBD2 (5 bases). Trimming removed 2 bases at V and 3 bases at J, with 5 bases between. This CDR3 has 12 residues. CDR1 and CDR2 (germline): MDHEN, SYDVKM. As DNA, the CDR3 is TGTGCCAGCAGTTTAGGAGGCTACGAGCAGTACTTC. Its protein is CASSLGGYEQYF.

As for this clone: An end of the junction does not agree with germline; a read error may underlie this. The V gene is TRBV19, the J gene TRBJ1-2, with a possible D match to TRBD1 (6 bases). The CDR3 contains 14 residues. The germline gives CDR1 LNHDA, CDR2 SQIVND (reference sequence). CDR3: CASSVDGQNNGYTF. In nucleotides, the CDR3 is TGTGCCAGTAGTGTAGATGGACAGAATAATGGCTACACCTTC.

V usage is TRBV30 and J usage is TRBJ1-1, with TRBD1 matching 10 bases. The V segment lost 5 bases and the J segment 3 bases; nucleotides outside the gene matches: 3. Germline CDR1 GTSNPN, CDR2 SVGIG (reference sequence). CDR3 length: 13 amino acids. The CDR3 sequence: CAWLDRGDTEAFF. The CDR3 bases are TGTGCCTGGTTGGACAGGGGGGACACTGAAGCTTTCTTT.

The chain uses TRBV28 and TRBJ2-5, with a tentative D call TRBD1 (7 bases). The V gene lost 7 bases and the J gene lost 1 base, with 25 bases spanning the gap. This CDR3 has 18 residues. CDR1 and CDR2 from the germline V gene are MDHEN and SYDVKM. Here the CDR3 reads CASKPFRGGTVIQETQYF. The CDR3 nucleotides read TGTGCCAGCAAACCCTTCAGGGGCGGGACAGTGATCCAAGAGACCCAGTACTTC. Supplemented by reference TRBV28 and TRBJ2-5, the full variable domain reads DVKVTQSSRYLVKRTGEKVFLECVQDMDHENMFWYRQDPGLGLRLIYFSYDVKMKEKGDIPEGYSVSREKKERFSLILESASTNQTSMYLCASKPFRGGTVIQETQYFGPGTRLLVL.